This T cell receptor (beta chain) was profiled in a study of T cells in Graves' hyperthyroidism and ophthalmopathy. Study observations and caveats: In the analysis, a 13 V-J model separated ophthalmopathy from stable hyperthyroidism. The blood repertoire included most of the expanded thyroid clonotypes above 0.001. Before onset, by a median of 6.5 months, the model predicted ophthalmopathy.

The V end lost 1 base, the J end lost 3 bases, and 6 bases lay between the germline ends. Germline CDR1 is SGHDN and CDR2 is FVKESK. The CDR3 runs to 13 residues. For this clonotype: Its antigen is still unknown.

RNA transcripts gave rise to amplified TCR beta CDR3 regions. The TCR CDR3 was amplified in a first-round RT-PCR using the HTBI primer set. Using its own MiXCR run on the multiplex PCR reads, TCRdb lists one record per CDR3 protein. The sample has about 400,000 distinct CDR3 sequences, 14% to 15% seen once. This receptor was obtained from a woman aged 25 to 39 with Graves' hyperthyroidism. The sequenced sample was blood. V usage is TRBV14 and J usage is TRBJ1-2; D is unclear. The CDR3 sequence: CASSQVAYYGYTF. As DNA, the CDR3 is TGTGCCAGCAGCCAAGTGGCCTACTATGGCTACACCTTC.